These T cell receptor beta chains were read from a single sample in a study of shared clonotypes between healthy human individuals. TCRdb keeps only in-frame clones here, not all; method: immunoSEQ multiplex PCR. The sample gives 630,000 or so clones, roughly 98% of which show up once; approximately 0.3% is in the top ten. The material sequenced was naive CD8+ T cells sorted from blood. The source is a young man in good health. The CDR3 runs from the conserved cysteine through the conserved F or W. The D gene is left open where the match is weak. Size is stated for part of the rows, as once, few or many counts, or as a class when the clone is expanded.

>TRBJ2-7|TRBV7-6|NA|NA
TGTGCCAGCAGCTACGAGTCCTACGAGCAGTACTTC
CASSYESYEQYF
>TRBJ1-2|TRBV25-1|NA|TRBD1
TGTGCCAGCAGTGAGACTCACAGGGGTGGCTACACCTTC
CASSETHRGGYTF
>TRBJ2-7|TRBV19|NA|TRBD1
TGTGCCAGTAGGCCGGGACAGAGCTCCTACGAGCAGTACTTC
CASRPGQSSYEQYF
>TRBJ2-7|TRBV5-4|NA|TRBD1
TGTGCCAGCGCAGAGGCCGGGACAGGGAGGTACGAGCAGTACTTC
CASAEAGTGRYEQYF
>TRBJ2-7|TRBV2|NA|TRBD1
TGTGCCAGCAGCGGGACAGGGGGCTTTAACGAGCAGTACTTC
CASSGTGGFNEQYF
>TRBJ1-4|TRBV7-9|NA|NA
TGTGCCATCCTCCGAGGGGTTAATGAAAAACTGTTTTTT
CAILRGVNEKLFF
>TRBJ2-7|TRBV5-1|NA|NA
TGCGCCAGCAGCTTTCGTTCCGGGACCTCTCACGAGCAGTACTTC
CASSFRSGTSHEQYF
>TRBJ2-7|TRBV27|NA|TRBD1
TGTGCCAGCAGTTTATCAGGGACAGGGATGTACGAGCAGTACTTC
CASSLSGTGMYEQYF
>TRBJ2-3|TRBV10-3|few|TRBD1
TGTGCCATCAGTGGCTGGGGACAGGCCATTACCGCTAGCACAGATACGCAGTATTTT
CAISGWGQAITASTDTQYF
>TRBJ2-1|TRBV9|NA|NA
TGTGCCAGCAGCGTAGGTGGTGAGCAGTTCTTC
CASSVGGEQFF
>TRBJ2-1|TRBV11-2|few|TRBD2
TGTGCCAGCAGCAGACTAGCGGGAGGATACAATGAGCAGTTCTTC
CASSRLAGGYNEQFF
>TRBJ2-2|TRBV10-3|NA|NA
TGTGCCATCAGTGGGGGTAGCGAGGAGCTGTTTTTT
CAISGGSEELFF
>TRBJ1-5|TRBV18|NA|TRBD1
TGTGCCAGCTCACCAGGGGGGGGACAGAATCAGCCCCAGCATTTT
CASSPGGGQNQPQHF
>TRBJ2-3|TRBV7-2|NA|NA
TGTGCCAGCAGTTCTTGGGACCACAGCACAGATACGCAGTATTTT
CASSSWDHSTDTQYF
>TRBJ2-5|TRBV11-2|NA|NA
TGTGCCAGCAAAAGCCTGGATACGGCCCAGTACTTC
CASKSLDTAQYF
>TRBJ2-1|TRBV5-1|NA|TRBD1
TGCGCCAGCAGCCCTCGGGGGACAGGTACCAATGAGCAGTTCTTC
CASSPRGTGTNEQFF
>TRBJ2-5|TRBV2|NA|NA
TGTGCCACCATAGGTCTCCAAGAGACCCAGTACTTC
CATIGLQETQYF
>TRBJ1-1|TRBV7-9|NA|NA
TGTGCCAGCAGCTCTGAAATAGGTAGGGACACTGAAGCTTTCTTT
CASSSEIGRDTEAFF
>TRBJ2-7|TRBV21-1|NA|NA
TGTGCCAGCAGCAAAGCGTACAGGATGAAGACCTACGAGCAGTACTTC
CASSKAYRMKTYEQYF
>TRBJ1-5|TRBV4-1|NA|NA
TGCGCCAGCAGCCAAGAGCTGGGTAGCAATCAGCCCCAGCATTTT
CASSQELGSNQPQHF
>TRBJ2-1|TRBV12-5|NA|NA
TGTGCTAGTGGTTTGGTGGAGAATGAGCAGTTCTTC
CASGLVENEQFF
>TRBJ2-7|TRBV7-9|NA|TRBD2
TGTGCCAGCAGCGTCGTAGCGGGAGGCCTCTACGAGCAGTACTTC
CASSVVAGGLYEQYF
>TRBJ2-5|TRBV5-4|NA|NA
TGTGCCAGCAGCATATATATGGTTAGGCGGACCCAGTACTTC
CASSIYMVRRTQYF
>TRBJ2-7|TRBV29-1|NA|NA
TGCAGCGTTGTGACCTACGAGCAGTACTTC
CSVVTYEQYF
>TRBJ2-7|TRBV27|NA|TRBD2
TGTGCCAGCAGTTTGGCCCAACTCCCTCACGGACTAGGACTTTACGAGCAGTACTTC
CASSLAQLPHGLGLYEQYF
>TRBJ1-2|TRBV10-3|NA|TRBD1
TGTGCCATCAGCGATGTTGATAGGACAGGGGCGAAGTCGGGCTATGGCTACACCTTC
CAISDVDRTGAKSGYGYTF
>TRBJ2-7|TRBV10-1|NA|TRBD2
TGCGCCAGCAGTGAAAAAGCGGGATGGGCCTCCGAGCAGTACTTC
CASSEKAGWASEQYF
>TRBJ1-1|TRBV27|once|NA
TGTGCCAGCAGTTGGCAGAAGAACACTGAAGCTTTCTTT
CASSWQKNTEAFF
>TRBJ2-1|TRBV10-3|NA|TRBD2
TGTGCCATCAGGGATGGACTAGCGGGCACCTACAATGAGCAGTTCTTC
CAIRDGLAGTYNEQFF
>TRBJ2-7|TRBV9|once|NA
TGTGCCAGCAGCGAGGGGGGGAGGACCGAGCAGTACTTC
CASSEGGRTEQYF
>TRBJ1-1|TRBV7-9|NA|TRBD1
TGTGCCAGCAGCGACCGACAGGGTGGTTTACCTGAAGCTTTCTTT
CASSDRQGGLPEAFF
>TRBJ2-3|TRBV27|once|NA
TGTGCCAGCAGTTTCCTAGGTGACGCCGGCACAGATACGCAGTATTTT
CASSFLGDAGTDTQYF
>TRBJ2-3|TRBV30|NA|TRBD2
TGTGCCTGGAGTTCGACTAGCGGAACCCGCACAAATCCCACAGATACGCAGTATTTT
CAWSSTSGTRTNPTDTQYF
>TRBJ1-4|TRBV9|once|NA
TGTGCCAGCAGCCCCGGTGAACTCGTGGGTAATGAAAAACTGTTTTTT
CASSPGELVGNEKLFF
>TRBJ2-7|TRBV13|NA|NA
TGTGCCAGCAGCTTAGGGGGACAATTATCGTGGGAGCAGTACTTC
CASSLGGQLSWEQYF
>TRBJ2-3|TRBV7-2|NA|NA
TGTGCCAGCAGCTTAGTGGTCTCAGCAGATACGCAGTATTTT
CASSLVVSADTQYF
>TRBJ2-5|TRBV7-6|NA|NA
TGTGCCAGCAGCAAGCGGGTCCAAGAGACCCAGTACTTC
CASSKRVQETQYF
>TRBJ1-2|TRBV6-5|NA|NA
TGTGCCAGTTCTGCGGGGGACTATGGCTACACCTTC
CASSAGDYGYTF
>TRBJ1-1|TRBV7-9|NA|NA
TGTGGCGGGGCAGGGGTGACTGAAGCTTTCTTT
CGGAGVTEAFF
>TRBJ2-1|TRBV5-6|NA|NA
TGTGCCAGCAGCTTGGGGGCGGGATTTGAGCAGTTCTTC
CASSLGAGFEQFF
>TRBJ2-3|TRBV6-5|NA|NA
TGTGCCAGCAGTTATTGGCAGGGCACAGATACGCAGTATTTT
CASSYWQGTDTQYF
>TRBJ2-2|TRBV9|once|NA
TGTGCCAGCAGCCCCTACTTGAAGGGGGGGACCGGGGAGCTGTTTTTT
CASSPYLKGGTGELFF
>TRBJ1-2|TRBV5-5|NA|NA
TGTGCCAGCCATGAGACAGGCGGGGGTGTGAACTATGGCTACACCTTC
CASHETGGGVNYGYTF
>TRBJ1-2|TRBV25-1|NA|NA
TGTGCCAGCAGTGAGGGTTGGGGCTACACCTTC
CASSEGWGYTF
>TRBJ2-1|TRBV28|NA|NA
TGTGCCAGTTGGGACCAAAGTGCACATGAGCAGTTCTTC
CASWDQSAHEQFF
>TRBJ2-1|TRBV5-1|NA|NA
TGCGCCAGCAGCTTAAACGGACCTGGCGATGAGCAGTTCTTC
CASSLNGPGDEQFF
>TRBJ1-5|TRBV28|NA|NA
TGTGCCAGCAGTTTGTACCTCCGCGAGCCCCAGCATTTT
CASSLYLREPQHF
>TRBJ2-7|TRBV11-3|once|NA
TGTGCCAGCAGCTCCCTCGATACGCCCTACGAGCAGTACTTC
CASSSLDTPYEQYF
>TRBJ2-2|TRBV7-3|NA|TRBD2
TGTGCCAGCAGCCCTGGCCCTAGCGGGAGGGACACCGGGGAGCTGTTTTTT
CASSPGPSGRDTGELFF
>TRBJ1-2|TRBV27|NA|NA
TGTGCCAGCAGTTTATCGATCCGTGGGGGCAACTATGGCTACACCTTC
CASSLSIRGGNYGYTF
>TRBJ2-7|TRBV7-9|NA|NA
TGTGCCAGCAGCTTAGAAACGGGCTACGAGCAGTACTTC
CASSLETGYEQYF
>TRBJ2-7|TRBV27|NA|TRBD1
TGTGCCAGCAGCTGGACAGGGGGCTTCTACGAGCAGTACTTC
CASSWTGGFYEQYF
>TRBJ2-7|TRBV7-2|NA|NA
TGTGCCAGCAGCACTTCCTACGAGCAGTACTTC
CASSTSYEQYF
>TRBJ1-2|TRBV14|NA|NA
TGTGCCAGCAGCCAAGGGTTGGGTGTGTATGGCTACACCTTC
CASSQGLGVYGYTF
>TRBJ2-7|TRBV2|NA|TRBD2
TGTGCCAGCCTACTAGCGGGAAAATCCTACGAGCAGTACTTC
CASLLAGKSYEQYF
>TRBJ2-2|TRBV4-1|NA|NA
TGCGCCAGCAGATCCGGGACCTCCACCGGGGAGCTGTTTTTT
CASRSGTSTGELFF
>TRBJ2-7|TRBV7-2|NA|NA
TGTGCCAGCAGCTTAGGACTCATTACCTACGAGCAGTACTTC
CASSLGLITYEQYF
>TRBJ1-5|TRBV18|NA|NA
TGTGCCAGCTCACCCGCGCCCCCACTCGATTATAGCAATCAGCCCCAGCATTTT
CASSPAPPLDYSNQPQHF
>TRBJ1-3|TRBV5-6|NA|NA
TGTGCCAGCAGCCGGGAGTTGGACACCATATATTTT
CASSRELDTIYF